Listed below are T cell receptor beta chains from one sample, sequenced in a study of OX40 agonist ivuxolimab in advanced cancers. Sequencing was performed with immunoSEQ multiplex PCR; in TCRdb, only in-frame clones are kept and a portion is missing. The sample holds some 110,000 clones, about nine tenths seen once. This sample comprised CD4+ or CD8+ T cells sorted from blood, obtained in a trial of the OX40 agonist ivuxolimab. These receptors were collected from an adult with an advanced solid tumor such as melanoma, head and neck, liver or kidney cancer. Each CDR3 is given with its conserved first and last residue. D genes are given only for firm matches. Clone size is shown for a subset of rows, as once, few, many or a class of expanded clone.

d_call j_call clone_size v_call cdr3_nt cdr3_aa
TRBD1 TRBJ2-3 NA TRBV19 TGTGCCAGTAGTATTCGGGGACAGGCGCCAGATACGCAGTATTTT CASSIRGQAPDTQYF
NA TRBJ2-7 NA TRBV5-1 TGCGCCAGCAGCTTGGTGCAGGGTAACTACGAGCAGTACTTC CASSLVQGNYEQYF
NA TRBJ1-1 NA TRBV27 TGTGCCAGCAGGCTGGGGGAGATGAACACTGAAGCTTTCTTT CASRLGEMNTEAFF
TRBD1 TRBJ1-2 NA TRBV28 TGTGCCAGCAGTTTAGACAGGGCTGGGGACTATGGCTACACCTTC CASSLDRAGDYGYTF
NA TRBJ2-5 NA TRBV28 TGTGCCAGCAGTGTACCGTCAACGGAGACCCAGTACTTC CASSVPSTETQYF
TRBD1 TRBJ2-7 NA TRBV29-1 TGCAGCGTTGTAGATCGGGACAGCGTCCACGAGCAGTACTTC CSVVDRDSVHEQYF
TRBD1 TRBJ1-2 NA TRBV30 TGTGCCTGGGGGGACAGACCGTATGGCTACACCTTC CAWGDRPYGYTF
NA TRBJ2-3 NA TRBV10-1 TGCGCCAGCAGCCGAGAGGGGACAGATACGCAGTATTTT CASSREGTDTQYF
TRBD1 TRBJ2-2 NA TRBV9 TGTGCCAGCAATCCGCAGGGGGACAGGGGGCGCCGGGACACCGGGGAGCTGTTTTTT CASNPQGDRGRRDTGELFF
NA TRBJ2-1 NA TRBV28 TGTGCCAGCAGTCCGCCCGACAGGAATTGGCAGTTCTTC CASSPPDRNWQFF
TRBD1 TRBJ2-2 NA TRBV7-2 TGTGCCAGCAGCATACAGGGGCCCGGGGAGCTGTTTTTT CASSIQGPGELFF
TRBD1 TRBJ1-3 once TRBV18 TGTGCCAGCTCACTAACGGGACAGGACCTCTCTGGAAACACCATATATTTT CASSLTGQDLSGNTIYF
TRBD2 TRBJ2-7 NA TRBV10-3 TGTGCCATCAGTGAACAATCTAGCGGGGGGACCTACGAGCAGTACTTC CAISEQSSGGTYEQYF
NA TRBJ1-4 NA TRBV19 TGTGCCAGTAGTGATGGCCGACTTGCAACTAATGAAAAACTGTTTTTT CASSDGRLATNEKLFF
TRBD1 TRBJ1-2 NA TRBV28 TGTGCCAGCAGTTTACCCCAGGGGGCAGGGGACTTC CASSLPQGAGDF
NA TRBJ1-5 few TRBV28 TGTGCCAGCAGTTCCCCCTCGGGGAATCAGCCCCAGCATTTT CASSSPSGNQPQHF
NA TRBJ2-7 NA TRBV6-1 TGTGCCAGCAGTGAAGTGCCGGGGTCGATTCGGTACGAGCAGTACTTC CASSEVPGSIRYEQYF
NA TRBJ2-7 NA TRBV7-2 TGTGCCAGCAGCCCACGCGGGGAATTGAGCTCCTACGAGCAGTACTTC CASSPRGELSSYEQYF
TRBD1 TRBJ1-4 NA TRBV11-2 TGTGCCAGCAGCTTAACAACAGGGGGCACTAATGAAAAACTGTTTTTT CASSLTTGGTNEKLFF
TRBD1 TRBJ1-3 NA TRBV4-2 TGTGCCAGCAGCCAAGATTGGGGGGGACAGGGCAGGGGAAACACCATATATTTT CASSQDWGGQGRGNTIYF
TRBD1 TRBJ2-7 NA TRBV6-6 TGTGCCAGCAGTTGGACAGGGGATACCTACGAGCAGTACTTC CASSWTGDTYEQYF
NA TRBJ1-6 NA TRBV5-4 TGTGCCAGCAGCTTAGGGGGGTGGACATATAATTCACCCCTCCACTTT CASSLGGWTYNSPLHF
NA TRBJ2-3 NA TRBV6-1 TGTGCCAGCAGTGACTCGGTATATACGCAGTATTTT CASSDSVYTQYF
TRBD1 TRBJ1-5 NA TRBV18 TGTGCCAGCTCACCAGCCGGGACAGGGTATCAGCCCCAGCATTTT CASSPAGTGYQPQHF
TRBD1 TRBJ2-7 NA TRBV7-2 TGTGCCAGCAGCCGGACAGGGGTGCAGCAGTACTTC CASSRTGVQQYF
NA TRBJ2-5 NA TRBV9 TGTGCCAGCAGCCCTGCGGGGCGGTACCATCAAGAGACCCAGTACTTC CASSPAGRYHQETQYF
NA TRBJ2-1 NA TRBV28 TGTGCCAGCAGCACAGGCAATGAGCAGTTCTTC CASSTGNEQFF
TRBD1 TRBJ2-6 NA TRBV30 TGTGCCTGCCTCGGGAAAGAGGCAGGGGGTAGTCGGTCTGGGGCCAACGTCCTGACTTTC CACLGKEAGGSRSGANVLTF
TRBD1 TRBJ1-2 NA TRBV28 TGTGCCAGCAGTTTGGGGGACAGGAACTATGGCTACACCTTC CASSLGDRNYGYTF
NA TRBJ2-5 NA TRBV30 TGTGCCTGGAGTAGTGGGACCCAGTACTTC CAWSSGTQYF
NA TRBJ1-2 NA TRBV7-9 TGTGCCAGCAGCTCCCGCCTGGGGGCGAATGGCTACACCTTC CASSSRLGANGYTF
NA TRBJ2-1 once TRBV10-1 TGCGCCAGCAGTGAGTCAGGTGGGGGGGCAAAGAATGAGCAGTTCTTC CASSESGGGAKNEQFF
NA TRBJ1-3 NA TRBV11-2 TGTGCCAGCAGCTTAGATATTACTGGAAACACCATATATTTT CASSLDITGNTIYF
NA TRBJ1-4 NA TRBV28 TGTGCCAGCAGTTTATGGGGCAGGGTAGGGGAAAAACTGTTTTTT CASSLWGRVGEKLFF
NA TRBJ2-5 NA TRBV6-5 TGTGCCAGCAGTATTACTCGAAACCAAGAGACCCAGTACTTC CASSITRNQETQYF
NA TRBJ2-7 NA TRBV28 TGTGCCAGCACGGACAGTGCTCTCTACGAGCAGTACTTC CASTDSALYEQYF
NA TRBJ2-1 once TRBV5-1 TGCGCCAGCAGCCCGGACAACTACAATGAGCAGTTCTTC CASSPDNYNEQFF
NA TRBJ2-7 few TRBV9 TGTGCCAGCAGCGTAGGCCCGGGGAGTAGTGAGCAGTACTTC CASSVGPGSSEQYF
NA TRBJ1-2 NA TRBV7-8 TGTGCCAGCAGCTTAGCGGTGGGTGGCTACACCTTC CASSLAVGGYTF
NA TRBJ2-1 NA TRBV6-6 TGTGCCAGCAGTACCCCCCCTCGGGACAATGAGCAGTTCTTC CASSTPPRDNEQFF
NA TRBJ2-6 NA TRBV7-9 TGTGCCAGCAGCTTGGGAGACTCTGGGGCCAACGTCCTGACTTTC CASSLGDSGANVLTF
NA TRBJ2-1 NA TRBV7-9 TGTGCCAGCAGCTTAGTGGTGTTAAATGAGCAGTTCTTC CASSLVVLNEQFF
TRBD1 TRBJ2-1 once TRBV5-1 TGCGCCAGCAGCTTGGAAGCGACAGGGTACAATGAGCAGTTCTTC CASSLEATGYNEQFF
TRBD1 TRBJ1-6 NA TRBV28 TGTGCCAGCACACACCGACAGGGGGCTATCAGCTCACCCCTCCACTTT CASTHRQGAISSPLHF